This T cell receptor (beta chain) came from a study of cytomegalovirus exposure and HLA in healthy donors. Study conclusions and caveats: Common viral pathogens (according to a later analysis) appeared linked to several of the most significant clusters. Indistinguishable V segments such as TRBV6-2 and TRBV6-3 were excluded. TCR beta V- and J-gene trimming was later associated with a missense DCLRE1C variant. Highly shared sequence variants in one cluster were likely a sequencing artifact.

In the case of this clone: Its antigen is not identified.

Germline values: CDR1 MNHNS, CDR2 SASEGT. Trimming took 6 bases from V and 8 from J; bases not matched to a gene: 9. There are 14 residues in the CDR3. The PCR contained 60 Vbeta and 13 Jbeta primers. Produced via immunoSEQ multiplex PCR; TCRdb's table is partial and in-frame only. The sample carries 150,000 to 200,000 clones, 77% recorded once. This clonotype was sampled from a woman aged 30 to 39 in good health and CMV-seronegative. What was sequenced was PBMCs. V and J are TRBV6-1 and TRBJ1-4, with 7 nucleotides matching TRBD1. The CDR3 DNA is TGTGCCAGCAGCCTAACAGGGGACCGAGAAAAACTGTTTTTT. It translates to CASSLTGDREKLFF.